These T cell receptor beta chains were read from a single sample in a study of T cells expressing NK-cell markers. Following a re-call of the 5' RACE reads, TCRdb has one entry per CDR3 protein and lacks DNA. The sample shows approximately 420,000 distinct CDR3 sequences, and roughly a tenth sits with its ten largest clones. The specimen sequenced was blood T cells: a sorted CD56 or NKG2C T cell subset, CD4+ or CD8+ T cells, or bulk PBMC T cells (not recorded which). The receptors stem from a woman in her 50s in good health. Each CDR3 is given with its conserved first and last residue. The order of the fields is J gene, V gene, CDR3 protein.

J gene: TRBJ1-1; V gene: TRBV20-1; CDR3 protein: CSAIASGWGTEAFF
J gene: TRBJ2-1; V gene: TRBV27; CDR3 protein: CASSFGAAEQFF
J gene: TRBJ1-2; V gene: TRBV6-1; CDR3 protein: CASSERQPGAYGYTF
J gene: TRBJ2-3; V gene: TRBV7-9; CDR3 protein: CASSFSGQARADTQYF
J gene: TRBJ2-5; V gene: TRBV2; CDR3 protein: CASTEQGRVETQYF
J gene: TRBJ1-1; V gene: TRBV6-2/TRBV6-3; CDR3 protein: CASSDQGQPNTEAFF
J gene: TRBJ2-7; V gene: TRBV29-1; CDR3 protein: CSVAHSREQYF
J gene: TRBJ2-2; V gene: TRBV6-6; CDR3 protein: CASSPAGSGELFF
J gene: TRBJ2-1; V gene: TRBV30; CDR3 protein: CAWRPYNEQFF
J gene: TRBJ2-7; V gene: TRBV4-1; CDR3 protein: CASSQESTWGSYEQYF
J gene: TRBJ2-3; V gene: TRBV7-9; CDR3 protein: CASGQVRAGGVADTQYF
J gene: TRBJ2-1; V gene: TRBV20-1; CDR3 protein: CSARDPLAGDNEQFF
J gene: TRBJ2-2; V gene: TRBV7-2; CDR3 protein: CASSFGRVAGELFF
J gene: TRBJ2-1; V gene: TRBV7-2; CDR3 protein: CASSLGSTEQFF
J gene: TRBJ2-1; V gene: TRBV12-3/TRBV12-4; CDR3 protein: CASTMTFSSYNEQFF
J gene: TRBJ1-1; V gene: TRBV9; CDR3 protein: CASSVARGGPEAFF
J gene: TRBJ2-3; V gene: TRBV5-1; CDR3 protein: CASSFRRPTDTQYF
J gene: TRBJ1-5; V gene: TRBV4-1; CDR3 protein: CASTQLQVPQPQHF